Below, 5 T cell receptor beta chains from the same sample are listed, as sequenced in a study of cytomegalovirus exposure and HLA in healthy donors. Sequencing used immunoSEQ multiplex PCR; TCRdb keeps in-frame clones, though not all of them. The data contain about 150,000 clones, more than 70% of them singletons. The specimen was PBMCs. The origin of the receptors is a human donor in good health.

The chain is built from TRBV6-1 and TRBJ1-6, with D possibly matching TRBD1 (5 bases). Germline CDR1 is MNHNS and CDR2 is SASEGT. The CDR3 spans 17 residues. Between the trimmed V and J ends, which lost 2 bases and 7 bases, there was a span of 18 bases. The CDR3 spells CASSENRIRLSNSPLHF. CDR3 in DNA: TGTGCCAGCAGTGAAAACAGGATCCGGCTGTCGAATTCACCCCTCCACTTT.

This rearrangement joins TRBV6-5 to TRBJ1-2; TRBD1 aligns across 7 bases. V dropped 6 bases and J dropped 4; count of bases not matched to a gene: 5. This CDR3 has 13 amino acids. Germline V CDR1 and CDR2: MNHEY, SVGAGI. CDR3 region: CASRPGQTYGYTF. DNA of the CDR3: TGTGCCAGCAGGCCGGGACAGACCTATGGCTACACCTTC.

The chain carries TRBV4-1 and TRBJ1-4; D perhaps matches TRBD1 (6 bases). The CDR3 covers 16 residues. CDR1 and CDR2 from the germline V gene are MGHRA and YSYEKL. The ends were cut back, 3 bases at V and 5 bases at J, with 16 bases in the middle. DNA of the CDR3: TGCGCCAGCAGCCATGCCGGGAGGGGGGACAATGAAAAACTGTTTTTT. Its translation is CASSHAGRGDNEKLFF.

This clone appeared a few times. The CDR3 DNA reads TGTGCCAGTAGTACTGGACCAGGGGGCCTGAATTCACCCCTCCACTTT. This codes for CASSTGPGGLNSPLHF. The chain employs TRBV19 and TRBJ1-6, with 8 bases lining up with TRBD1. Germline trimming cut 4 bases from V and 7 bases from J; bases unmatched to any gene: 9. The CDR3 is 16 amino acids. Germline values: CDR1 LNHDA, CDR2 SQIVND (reference sequence).

The CDR3: CASSLDVHRGLTDTQYF. The CDR3 DNA is TGCGCCAGCAGCTTGGATGTTCATCGGGGACTGACAGATACGCAGTATTTT. The V call is TRBV5-1, the J call TRBJ2-3, with a possible D match to TRBD2 (6 bases). Germline CDR1 is SGHRS and CDR2 is YFSETQ. Trimming shortened V by 0 bases and J by 3 bases, and 17 bases separated the two germline ends. The CDR3 contains 17 residues. The full variable domain, its missing parts supplied by reference TRBV5-1 and TRBJ2-3, is KAGVTQTPRYLIKTRGQQVTLSCSPISGHRSVSWYQQTPGQGLQFLFEYFSETQRNKGNFPGRFSGRQFSNSRSEMNVSTLELGDSALYLCASSLDVHRGLTDTQYFGPGTRLTVL.